This TCR beta chain was recorded in a study of low-dose radiotherapy and immunotherapy resistance in tumors. About the study: Each patient was administered nivolumab intravenously at 240 mg, which was a flat dose, every two weeks, along with intravenous ipilimumab at 1 mg/kg every six weeks. On cycle 1 day 1, patients started four cycles of oral aspirin 300 mg daily.

The time point here: before trial treatment. This clonotype was seen ten or more times. Alpha- and beta-chain coverage of first-strand cDNA came from TRAV- and TRBV-specific primers. The TCRs were subjected to amplification over about 20 PCR cycles employing a constant-region primer in conjunction with a V-primer adapter. mRNA isolates were amplified via in vitro transcription. TCRdb used MiXCR to reprocess the reads, holding one entry per CDR3 protein. The top ten hold 5% to 7% of the sample, which has some 85,000 distinct CDR3 sequences, approximately 19% seen once. CDR3 length: 11 amino acids. The germline V gene encodes CDR1 MDHEN and CDR2 SYDVKM. With 4 bases removed from V and 6 bases from J, the gap between germline ends came to 6 bases.

This sample comprised PBMCs, obtained before treatment. This sequence was found in a male donor with prostate cancer. J is TRBJ1-2 and V is TRBV28; D call uncertain. The CDR3 nucleotides read TGTGCCAGCAGTTCCAACGATGGCTACACCTTC. Translating it yields CASSSNDGYTF.